These 10 T cell receptor beta chains originate from one sample sequenced in a study of human T cells and chemical hapten exposure (dated by TCRdb to the early 2020s). What the time point label conveys for this sample: patch test 2, 6 weeks after DPC sensitization. The sample's treatment or condition, from its label and the paper: therapeutic diphenylcyclopropenone sensitization with weekly scalp DPC. The method was RACE. The reads were generated on a NextSeq 500. TCRdb cleaned the public reads at Q25 with fastp, built clones with MiXCR and kept in-frame beta chains. Rows are unified per CDR3 protein, each entry keeping the most common DNA and genes. The sample records 90,000 to 110,000 distinct CDR3 sequences, 9% to 9.5% of which are singletons. More than 3% of the sample rests with the top ten. This specimen was whole blood, taken in connection with sensitization to the hapten diphenylcyclopropenone (DPC). The receptors derive from a woman aged 40 to 49 with alopecia areata. Some clones in this sample may be carry-over from other donors' samples.

This clonotype occurred a few times. The V gene is TRBV20-1, the J gene TRBJ1-2; TRBD1 agrees at 7 bases. V lost 6 bases to trimming and J lost 3 bases; unmatched junction nucleotides: 22. The CDR3 totals 18 residues. The germline CDR1 and CDR2 sequences are DFQATT and SNEGSKA (reference sequence). The CDR3 sequence is CSAPRAGDRAAGDYGYTF. The CDR3 region has the DNA TGCAGTGCCCCTAGGGCAGGAGACAGGGCGGCGGGGGACTATGGCTACACCTTC.

This clonotype was picked up many times. The rearrangement joins TRBV9 to TRBJ2-6; no reliable D call. CDR1 SGDLS and CDR2 YYNGEE come from the germline V gene. The CDR3 consists of 15 residues. Trimming left V 0 bases short and J 2 bases short, with 6 bases between. CDR3 nucleotides: TGTGCCAGCAGCGTAGCCGTCGCTGGGGCCAACGTCCTGACTTTC. Amino acid sequence: CASSVAVAGANVLTF.

There are many counts of this clonotype. This chain joins TRBV18 and TRBJ1-5, with 9 positions matching TRBD1. V was pared by 3 bases and J by 5 bases, with 2 bases of the junction left unmatched. Germline values: CDR1 KGHSH, CDR2 LQKENI. The CDR3 covers 14 residues. The CDR3 DNA is TGTGCCAGCTCACCCCGACAGGGGGATCAGCCCCAGCATTTT. It translates to CASSPRQGDQPQHF.

The sample holds one count of this clonotype. The rearrangement joins TRBV7-6 to TRBJ2-5; 7 bases are shared with TRBD1. V shed 3 bases, J shed 1 base, and the junction held 2 bases outside the gene matches. Germline V gene lookup returns CDR1 SGHVS and CDR2 FNYEAQ. CDR3 length: 14 residues. CDR3 amino acids: CASSFGTVQETQYF. CDR3 coding DNA: TGTGCCAGCAGCTTTGGGACAGTCCAAGAGACCCAGTACTTC.

This clonotype was detected many times. The gene calls are TRBV18 and TRBJ1-1; 10 nucleotides agree with TRBD1. V shed 8 bases and J 1 base; nucleotides not matched to a gene: 7. CDR3 length: 15 amino acids. The germline CDR1 and CDR2 sequences are KGHSH and LQKENI. CDR3 DNA: TGTGCCAGCCTTCGGGACAGGGGCCCGAACACTGAAGCTTTCTTT. It is translated as CASLRDRGPNTEAFF. Together with reference TRBV18 and TRBJ1-1, the CDR3 gives the full variable domain: NAGVMQNPRHLVRRRGQEARLRCSPMKGHSHVYWYRQLPEEGLKFMVYLQKENIIDESGMPKERFSAEFPKEGPSILRIQQVVRGDSAAYFCASLRDRGPNTEAFFGQGTRLTVV.

This clonotype appeared many times. The rearrangement uses TRBV9 and TRBJ1-1; D gene unclear. The length of the CDR3 is 15 residues. Trimming cost V 5 bases and J 1 base, with 15 bases left between them. Looked up from germline, CDR1 is SGDLS and CDR2 is YYNGEE. The CDR3 sequence is CASSTYDRGNTEAFF. In DNA form, the CDR3 reads TGTGCCAGCAGTACCTATGATCGGGGGAACACTGAAGCTTTCTTT.

The rearrangement links TRBV7-6 to TRBJ2-3; 13 nucleotides line up with TRBD2. This CDR3 has 16 amino acids. Trimming cost V 4 bases and J 2 bases; bases outside gene matches: 3. Germline V gene lookup returns CDR1 SGHVS and CDR2 FNYEAQ. CDR3 in amino acids: CASSSLAGGYTDTQYF. The CDR3 coding sequence is TGTGCCAGCAGCTCACTAGCGGGGGGGTACACAGATACGCAGTATTTT.

This clonotype was seen ten or more times. The chain joins TRBV18 to TRBJ2-1; perhaps TRBD2 as D (6 bases). Deletions cut 6 bases from V and 1 base from J, with 19 bases between. The CDR3 length is 17 residues. CDR1 and CDR2 from the germline V gene are KGHSH and LQKENI. CDR3 nucleotide sequence: TGTGCCAGCTCGGTAGGTAGCGGCGGGGCGTCCTACAATGAGCAGTTCTTC. It is translated as CASSVGSGGASYNEQFF.

This clonotype was counted ten times or more. This chain uses TRBV5-4 with TRBJ2-2; 8 bases match TRBD2. Germline CDR1 and CDR2: SGHNT and YYREEE (reference sequence). The CDR3 spans 17 residues. V shed 3 bases, J shed 1 base, and the junction held 8 bases outside the gene matches. The CDR3 sequence: CASSSGPGTRNTGELFF. CDR3 DNA: TGTGCCAGCAGCTCCGGCCCCGGGACTAGGAACACCGGGGAGCTGTTTTTT.

This clonotype was found many times. The genes are TRBV20-1 and TRBJ2-7; D is unclear. V gave up 7 bases and J gave up 1 base, with 14 bases separating them. Germline V gene data show CDR1 as DFQATT and CDR2 as SNEGSKA (reference sequence). This CDR3 region has 13 residues. The CDR3 DNA follows: TGCAGTGTGATATCGCCTATTTCCTACGAGCAGTACTTC. Translation: CSVISPISYEQYF.